This T cell receptor beta chain comes out of a study of T-cell memory formation after mild COVID-19 (dated by TCRdb to the early 2020s). About the full investigation: Most TCR sequence clusters were specific to one of the two donors. In a couple of donors, T-cell clones that expanded and contracted after mild COVID-19 were tracked by sequencing TCRalpha and TCRbeta repertoires over time. The cohort comprised two young, previously healthy adult volunteers, one female and one male.

Overall results and qualifications from the work: Clones that contracted from day 15 to 85 showed balanced CD4/CD8 phenotypes, whereas a second wave of clones that expanded from day 15 to 37 leaned towards CD4+. The study included only two mild cases, and larger cohorts that include severe cases with pre-infection samples were judged to be necessary. Contracting CD4+ clones appeared mostly in the CM and EM memory subsets, whereas CD8+ clones were enriched in EMRA. Some responding clones were detected in pre-infection memory, which suggested that pre-existing cross-reactive memory T cells had joined the SARS-CoV-2 response. SARS-CoV-2 specificity of the second-wave clones peaking on day 37 was not confirmed.

Of note for this clonotype: Its antigen is still unknown. Nothing much larger sits one base from this clone, and base qualities are not available.

TCRdb shows the sequencer as Illumina NovaSeq 6000. TCRalpha and TCRbeta cDNA libraries were constructed by 5'RACE with constant-segment primers, with sample barcodes and unique molecular identifiers being introduced. RNA was extracted from every sample with Trizol reagent. Amplification of the libraries took two PCR steps, and the second step added a second sample barcode plus Illumina TruSeq adapters. Sequencing of libraries was performed on an Illumina NovaSeq with 2 x 150 bp paired-end reads. Per the authors' processing: With migec v1.2.7, reads were demultiplexed and then collapsed into UMI-guided consensus sequences. Using mixcr v2.1.11, the UMI consensuses were aligned to TRA and TRB V and J templates and assembled into clonotypes. Expanded or contracted clonotypes were those called significant by both edgeR and NoisET, with noise models trained on biological replicates. For edgeR calls, a false discovery rate-adjusted p below 0.01 and a log2 fold-change threshold of 1 were applied. As an exploratory analysis of dynamics, max-normalized trajectories of the 1000 most abundant clonotypes were examined with PCA combined with hierarchical clustering. Separately sequenced CD4+ and CD8+ repertoires were used to assign a CD4 or CD8 phenotype to each responding clone. TCRdb applied fastp at Q25 and MiXCR to the public reads, then kept only in-frame beta chains. Entries are consolidated by CDR3 protein sequence, retaining the most common genes and DNA. None of the V and J calls come from the authors' own analysis; TCRdb made them. Present in this sample are some 340,000 distinct CDR3 sequences, 10% to 15% of which were seen just once. The leading ten clones occupy about 22% of the sample.

From the germline V gene (reference sequence), CDR1 is DFQATT and CDR2 is SNEGSKA. Counted from cysteine to phenylalanine, this CDR3 has 13 amino acids. Only the CDR3 DNA stays, 39 bases, in frame from base 1. V was cut back by 0 bases and J by 4 bases, leaving a gap of 9 bases between them. PBMCs were isolated by Ficoll-Paque density gradient centrifugation. The chain employs TRBV20-1 and TRBJ2-5, with no D gene named confidently. Material: PBMCs or a T cell subset sorted from them (not recorded which). The receptor was isolated from a young man who had mild COVID-19 (a few samples of this study predate the infection). The sample titles of this study are shuffled in the database, so cell type and time point are left out; the donor was told from shared clones. The CDR3 region: CSARDDGLETQYF. Read as DNA, the sequence is TGCAGTGCTAGAGATGACGGGCTAGAGACCCAGTACTTC.